The 3 T cell receptor beta chains presented below share a single source sample, sequenced in a study of T-cell memory formation after mild COVID-19. TCRdb itself ran the 5' RACE reads through MiXCR, one entry per CDR3 protein. Among around 250,000 distinct CDR3 sequences listed, 16% were seen once. Source material: PBMCs or a T cell subset sorted from them (not recorded which). The receptors here all came from a man aged 18 to 30 who had mild COVID-19 (a few samples of this study predate the infection). Cell type and time point are not known.

The chain employs TRBV4-3 and TRBJ2-1; D may match TRBD1 or TRBD2 (6 bases each). This CDR3 contains 15 residues. Per germline, CDR1 LGHNA and CDR2 YSLEER. Trimming took off 7 bases at V and 0 bases at J, with 13 bases between the two ends. CDR3 bases: TGCGCCAGCAAACCCGGGGGCGTCTCCTACAATGAGCAGTTCTTC. This sequence encodes CASKPGGVSYNEQFF.

The chain employs TRBV7-9 and TRBJ2-1, with 11 bases that match TRBD2. Germline V lookup: CDR1 SEHNR, CDR2 FQNEAQ (reference sequence). The CDR3 runs to 17 residues. The trim removed 1 base at V and 8 bases at J, leaving 10 bases unmatched. CDR3 residues: CASSLGSVAGGYYEQFF. The CDR3 coding sequence is TGTGCCAGCAGCTTAGGATCGGTAGCGGGGGGGTACTATGAGCAGTTCTTC.

This clonotype was seen at least ten times. This chain connects TRBV5-6 to TRBJ2-5, with 8 bases fitting TRBD1. After removal of 5 bases from V and 1 base from J, the junction contained 7 bases not matched to a gene. The CDR3 is 15 amino acids. CDR1 SGHDT and CDR2 YYEEEE come from the germline V gene. The CDR3 coding sequence is TGTGCCAGCAGGGCCGGGACAGGATTCCAAGAGACCCAGTACTTC. Translating gives CASRAGTGFQETQYF.